This is a list of T cell receptor beta chains from one sample in a study of blood T cell repertoires in COVID-19. Profiled with immunoSEQ multiplex PCR; TCRdb holds only in-frame clones, not every one. The sample has roughly 75,000 clones, about 74% seen once. Sequencing used peripheral blood. The receptor source for this set is a human donor with acute or convalescent COVID-19. The donor label of this sample is uncertain. Each CDR3 is given with its conserved first and last residue. The D gene is left open where the match is weak. Not every row has a clone size; where given, it reads once, few, many or a size class.

clone_size | cdr3_length | j_call | v_call | d_call | cdr3_aa | cdr3_nt
few | 15 | TRBJ2-1 | TRBV7-9 | TRBD1 | CASRTTGASGNEQFF | TGTGCCAGCAGAACGACAGGGGCTAGTGGCAATGAGCAGTTCTTC
- | 12 | TRBJ1-1 | TRBV28 | - | CASSPERYEAFF | TGTGCCAGCAGTCCCGAGAGATATGAAGCTTTCTTT
- | 15 | TRBJ1-2 | TRBV28 | - | CASSQERTVGLGYTF | TGTGCCAGCAGTCAAGAGAGGACAGTCGGGTTAGGCTACACCTTC
- | 17 | TRBJ2-1 | TRBV6-2/TRBV6-3 | TRBD2 | CASSFASGGLTYNEQFF | TGTGCCAGCAGTTTCGCTAGCGGGGGTCTGACCTACAATGAGCAGTTCTTC
few | 14 | TRBJ2-7 | TRBV2 | - | CASRGGGEHNEQYF | TGTGCCAGCAGGGGAGGAGGGGAGCACAACGAGCAGTACTTC
- | 13 | TRBJ2-3 | TRBV30 | - | CAWSTGITDTQYF | TGTGCCTGGAGTACAGGAATCACAGATACGCAGTATTTT
- | 16 | TRBJ2-1 | TRBV27 | TRBD2 | CASSFRTSNSYNEQFF | TGTGCCAGCAGTTTCCGGACTAGCAACTCCTACAATGAGCAGTTCTTC
- | 14 | TRBJ2-1 | TRBV5-1 | TRBD1 | CATSPGQGYNEQFF | TGCGCCACATCGCCGGGACAGGGTTACAATGAGCAGTTCTTC
- | 14 | TRBJ2-7 | TRBV28 | TRBD2 | CASSSMGRDYEQYF | TGTGCCAGCAGCTCTATGGGGAGGGATTACGAGCAGTACTTC
- | 15 | TRBJ2-2 | TRBV5-4 | TRBD1 | CASSLGRGLVGELFF | TGTGCCAGCAGCTTGGGCAGGGGGCTAGTCGGGGAGCTGTTTTTT
- | 15 | TRBJ2-2 | TRBV19 | TRBD2 | CASSQRGANTGELFF | TGTGCCAGTAGTCAGCGGGGGGCGAACACCGGGGAGCTGTTTTTT
- | 15 | TRBJ2-2 | TRBV4-2 | - | CASSPSEISTGELFF | TGTGCCAGCAGCCCCTCAGAAATCAGCACCGGGGAGCTGTTTTTT
few | 13 | TRBJ2-5 | TRBV6-4 | TRBD1 | CASSRDRGETQYF | TGTGCCAGCAGTCGGGACAGGGGTGAGACCCAGTACTTC
few | 15 | TRBJ2-7 | TRBV24-1 | - | CATSDSQTATYEQYF | TGTGCCACCAGTGATTCCCAGACAGCGACCTACGAGCAGTACTTC
- | 14 | TRBJ2-3 | TRBV25-1 | TRBD2 | CASSLAGSTDTQYF | TGTGCCAGCAGCCTAGCGGGGAGCACAGATACGCAGTATTTT
- | 15 | TRBJ2-7 | TRBV27 | - | CASSPRGTRDGEQYF | TGTGCCAGCAGCCCCCGCGGGACCAGGGATGGCGAGCAGTACTTC
- | 18 | TRBJ2-6 | TRBV28 | TRBD1 | CASSAGTGGSSGANVLTF | TGTGCCAGCAGTGCCGGGACAGGGGGTAGCTCTGGGGCCAACGTCCTGACTTTC
once | 14 | TRBJ2-2 | TRBV18 | - | CASGMTENTGELFF | TGTGCCAGCGGAATGACAGAAAACACCGGGGAGCTGTTTTTT
- | 15 | TRBJ2-1 | TRBV27 | - | CASRSGQARFDEQFF | TGTGCCAGCAGATCGGGACAAGCGCGTTTTGATGAGCAGTTCTTC
- | 16 | TRBJ1-5 | TRBV4-2 | - | CASSQELRDRNQPQHF | TGTGCCAGCAGCCAAGAATTGAGGGATCGCAATCAGCCCCAGCATTTT
- | 15 | TRBJ1-4 | TRBV6-2/TRBV6-3 | - | CASSYSSRGQEKLFF | TGTGCCAGCAGTTACTCCAGCAGGGGACAAGAAAAACTGTTTTTT
few | 12 | TRBJ1-1 | TRBV4-1 | TRBD1 | CASSQQGAPAFF | TGCGCCAGCAGCCAACAGGGGGCTCCCGCTTTCTTT
- | 15 | TRBJ2-1 | TRBV6-5 | TRBD2 | CASSREGTYTNEQFF | TGTGCCAGCAGCCGGGAGGGTACCTATACGAATGAGCAGTTCTTC
- | 14 | TRBJ2-4 | TRBV5-8 | - | CASSLRGRGDIQYF | TGTGCCAGCAGCTTGAGGGGGCGCGGGGACATTCAGTACTTC
- | 13 | TRBJ1-5 | TRBV5-1 | - | CASSLGVDQPQHF | TGCGCCAGCAGCTTGGGAGTAGATCAGCCCCAGCATTTT
- | 16 | TRBJ2-1 | TRBV19 | TRBD2 | CASSLRGLAGVNEQFF | TGTGCCAGTAGCCTTCGTGGGCTAGCGGGAGTCAATGAGCAGTTCTTC
- | 15 | TRBJ1-1 | TRBV5-1 | - | CASSLGRSGEAEAFF | TGCGCCAGCAGCTTGGGCCGGTCAGGCGAAGCTGAAGCTTTCTTT
- | 15 | TRBJ1-4 | TRBV5-1 | - | CASSPGGSLDEKLFF | TGCGCCAGCAGCCCTGGGGGCAGCCTTGATGAAAAACTGTTTTTT
- | 11 | TRBJ1-1 | TRBV6-5 | - | CASSAGEEAFF | TGTGCCAGCAGCGCAGGGGAGGAAGCTTTCTTT
- | 15 | TRBJ1-5 | TRBV20-1 | - | CSASPLLTRGQPQHF | TGCAGTGCTAGTCCGCTACTTACCCGTGGTCAGCCCCAGCATTTT
- | 13 | TRBJ2-7 | TRBV28 | - | CATQGDGVYEQYF | TGTGCCACGCAGGGCGATGGGGTCTACGAGCAGTACTTC
- | 15 | TRBJ2-1 | TRBV11-3 | - | CASSLGGVSYNEQFF | TGTGCCAGCAGCTTAGGCGGGGTGTCCTACAATGAGCAGTTCTTC
- | 16 | TRBJ2-5 | TRBV28 | TRBD2 | CASSLFPSGVGETQYF | TGTGCCAGCAGTTTATTCCCTAGCGGGGTAGGAGAGACCCAGTACTTC
- | 13 | TRBJ2-7 | TRBV6-5 | - | CASSYGRAGEQYF | TGTGCCAGCAGTTACGGCAGGGCGGGAGAGCAGTACTTC
- | 17 | TRBJ1-5 | TRBV28 | TRBD1 | CASSSRTGDYSNQPQHF | TGTGCCAGCAGCTCAAGGACAGGGGATTATAGCAATCAGCCCCAGCATTTT